Below are 5 T cell receptor beta chains sequenced from a single sample in a study of beta chain features in type 1 diabetes. Reverse transcription of all isolated RNA meant that expressed TCRB transcripts were sequenced. This table comes from immunoSEQ multiplex PCR, and its TCRdb copy is limited to in-frame clones, with some not included. The table has 810,000 or so clones, around a sixth seen once. The sequenced sample was naive CD4+ T cells from blood. The receptor source for this set is a woman in her late teens or twenties in good health.

This clone was counted ten times or more. This chain joins TRBV19 and TRBJ2-1, with TRBD1 matching 10 bases. Germline assignment: CDR1 LNHDA and CDR2 SQIVND (reference sequence). Trimming cost V 9 bases and J 7 bases; bases outside gene matches: 9. The CDR3 covers 14 residues. The CDR3 reads CASTQGQGWNEQFF. CDR3 DNA sequence: TGTGCCAGCACCCAGGGACAGGGGTGGAATGAGCAGTTCTTC.

This clone was counted between two and nine times. The rearrangement uses TRBV7-2 and TRBJ2-1; D gene ambiguous. This CDR3 comprises 14 residues. V shed 2 bases and J shed 6 bases, with 11 bases lying between them. Germline V gives CDR1 SGHTA, CDR2 FQGNSA. CDR3 DNA sequence: TGTGCCAGCAGCTTACAAGGGATGGGCAATGAGCAGTTCTTC. Its translation: CASSLQGMGNEQFF.

This clone was observed a few times. The rearrangement uses TRBV12-5 and TRBJ1-2; 8 nucleotides match TRBD1. The CDR3 contains 15 residues. With V trimmed by 5 bases and J by 4 bases, 9 bases remained unmatched. The germline V gene has CDR1 LGHNT and CDR2 FRNRAP. The CDR3 protein is CASGPPPGQAYGYTF. The CDR3 coding sequence is TGTGCTAGTGGTCCCCCCCCGGGACAGGCCTATGGCTACACCTTC.

The V and J genes are TRBV6-6 and TRBJ1-4; no reliable D call. With 6 bases removed from V and 10 bases from J, the gap between germline ends came to 21 bases. Germline loops: CDR1 MNHNY, CDR2 SVGAGI (reference sequence). CDR3 length: 15 residues. CDR3 sequence: CASRSGPQSYRKLFF. The CDR3 DNA reads as TGTGCCAGCAGAAGTGGACCCCAGAGTTACCGAAAACTGTTTTTT.

This clone was recorded a few times. V usage is TRBV15 and J usage is TRBJ2-7, with D possibly TRBD1 on 6 matching bases. Germline CDR1 LNHNV, CDR2 YYDKDF (reference sequence). This CDR3 is built from 14 residues. V shed 2 bases and J shed 4 bases, with 12 bases lying between them. The CDR3 loop is CATSRRQVGYEQYF. CDR3 DNA: TGTGCCACCAGCAGAAGACAGGTTGGGTACGAGCAGTACTTC.